What follows is one T cell receptor (beta chain) and its context. The sample belongs to a study of T cell changes during pregnancy in multiple sclerosis. Clones were read by immunoSEQ multiplex PCR, and TCRdb kept only the in-frame ones, dropping some. The table includes tens of thousands of clones, 92% detected once. Germline CDR1 SGHTA, CDR2 FQGNSA. The CDR3 sequence is 18 residues long. Between the trimmed V and J ends, which lost 3 bases and 2 bases, there was a span of 22 bases. The specimen was CD4+ T cells from peripheral blood mononuclear cells, collected in the first trimester of pregnancy. The receptor comes from a female donor with multiple sclerosis, enrolled in a pregnancy study. V is TRBV7-2 and J is TRBJ2-5; D may be TRBD2 (6 bases). In DNA form, the CDR3 reads TGTGCCAGCAGCTTGAGGACGGGAGTCGGGGGATGGCAAGAGACCCAGTACTTC. It specifies CASSLRTGVGGWQETQYF.